The T cell receptor (beta chain) described here comes from a study of cytotoxic CD8 clonotypes in ibrutinib-treated CLL (dated by TCRdb to the early 2020s). Context from the whole study: In this cohort, approximately 15 patients were treatment-naive and approximately 10 were relapsed/refractory, while 17 to 18 had unmutated IGHV. Of the 70 to 90 people in the trial, 26 had longitudinal samples available. Cryopreserved peripheral blood mononuclear cells were collected before treatment, at response, and at either disease progression or sustained remission. Samples at response were collected after a median of roughly 13 months of treatment, with a range of about 6 to 40 months. Samples averaged approximately 260,000 productive templates and 80,000 to 100,000 productive rearrangements. Partial responses were observed in about 25 patients and complete responses in 2; after a median follow-up of roughly 72 months, remission was maintained in roughly 14 patients and progression was observed in around twelve. Every remission and progressive disease sample was obtained while ibrutinib was still being received by the patients.

For this clone: What this receptor recognizes is not known. Base qualities are missing; no much larger clone stands one base away.

Results and caveats for the whole study, not just this receptor: Public clonotypes were rare and either shrank or stayed stable during treatment, and the rise in clonality at ibrutinib response reflected expansion of private clonotypes. Baseline clonality was found to be higher than that of age-matched healthy donors and was strongly correlated with circulating CD8+ T-cell counts. Clonality rose at ibrutinib response, remained stable during sustained remission, and dropped back toward baseline at progression. Sampling times were not matched between patients in sustained remission and patients whose disease was progressing, and lymph node repertoires were not examined.

A MiSeq instrument was used for deep resolution sequencing, which targeted depths ranging from 1 in 1 million up to 1 in 200,000 T cells, with coverage averaging 10x for each clonotype. The immunoSEQ hsTCRB Kit was used to generate the TCR beta libraries. On the authors' methods: ImmunoSEQ Data Assistant and ImmunoSEQ Analyzer were used for data analysis, and V, D and J genes were assigned according to IMGT definitions. Clonality, which ranges from 0 to 1, was calculated by subtracting the normalized Shannon entropy of productive rearrangement frequencies from one. Public clonotype analysis was restricted to overrepresented clonotypes comprising at least 0.05% of each patient's repertoire. Repertoires from around 13 age-matched healthy donors in immuneACCESS were used as clonality controls. Held by TCRdb, this immuneACCESS table contains in-frame sequences only and omits some clones. Under half of the omission traces to an unresolved V gene where checked; the cause of the rest is unknown. That table gives V, J and clone size, and the DNA gave D and trimming. This sample holds fewer than 400,000 clones; around 66% were observed only once. The ten largest clones take up just under 6.5% of the sample.

For TCR beta library preparation, approximately 2.2 micrograms of genomic DNA were isolated from cryopreserved PBMCs. Longitudinal blood samples from CLL patients on ibrutinib monotherapy were analyzed using high-throughput TCR beta sequencing. The patients were enrolled in a single-center, open-label phase 2 trial of ibrutinib monotherapy. V loses 4 bases, J loses 6 bases, and the germline ends lie 13 bases apart. Spanning cysteine to phenylalanine, the CDR3 consists of 13 amino acids. Only the CDR3 portion is preserved as DNA: 39 bases, with reading frame beginning at the first base. For CDR1 and CDR2, the germline V gene lists SQVTM and ANQGSEA.

This receptor was obtained from a human donor with chronic lymphocytic leukemia. The sample in question was PBMCs, obtained after 36 months of ibrutinib treatment. Here the chain combines TRBV29-1 and TRBJ2-1; the D segment cannot be called with confidence. The encoded CDR3 is CSVVPVGSNEQFF. The nucleotides read TGCAGCGTTGTCCCGGTGGGCAGCAATGAGCAGTTCTTC.